This TCR beta chain was sequenced for a study of patients and donors after allogeneic stem cell transplantation. TCRdb recomputed calls from the RT-PCR reads with MiXCR, one row per CDR3 protein. The sample yields about 200,000 distinct CDR3 sequences, 35% to 45% seen once. This CDR3 has 15 amino acids. Germline assignment: CDR1 SGHRS and CDR2 YFSETQ. V lost 1 base and J lost 1, with 10 bases in between. The specimen sequenced was blood, either unsorted or a sorted T cell fraction (not recorded which). This TCR was recovered from a human donor who was either an allogeneic HSCT recipient or a stem cell or donor lymphocyte infusion donor (not recorded which). It is not recorded whose cells these are; they may come from a transplant donor. The chain employs TRBV5-1 and TRBJ2-3; no clear D gene. CDR3 protein: CASSLNTGRTDTQYF. The CDR3 DNA reads as TGCGCCAGCAGCTTGAACACGGGCCGCACAGATACGCAGTATTTT.